The T cell receptor beta chain described here comes from a study of cytomegalovirus exposure and HLA in healthy donors. Findings and caveats of the study: Across HLA loci, a later analysis found differing TCR association rates, with DRB1 most and HLA-C fewest. Accurate prediction of most subjects' HLA-A and HLA-B alleles from TCR beta sequences was reported. Despite most TCR sequences being rare, some public TCRs occurred in many donors.

This CDR3 region has 13 residues. Germline CDR1 and CDR2: SQVTM and ANQGSEA. V gave up 6 bases and J gave up 5 bases; unmatched junction bases: 6. Both 60 Vbeta primers and 13 Jbeta primers went into the PCR. Clones were sequenced by immunoSEQ multiplex PCR, and TCRdb holds only the in-frame ones, with some missing. The table has 150,000 to 170,000 clones, 60% to 85% seen once. In regard to this clone: Its matching antigen is unknown.

This TCR derives from a woman between 40 and 55 years old in good health and CMV-seronegative. V gene TRBV29-1 combines with J gene TRBJ1-2; 10 positions match TRBD1. The sample taken for sequencing was PBMCs. The chain's CDR3 is CSVQTGGDYGYTF. CDR3 bases: TGCAGCGTCCAGACAGGGGGCGATTATGGCTACACCTTC.